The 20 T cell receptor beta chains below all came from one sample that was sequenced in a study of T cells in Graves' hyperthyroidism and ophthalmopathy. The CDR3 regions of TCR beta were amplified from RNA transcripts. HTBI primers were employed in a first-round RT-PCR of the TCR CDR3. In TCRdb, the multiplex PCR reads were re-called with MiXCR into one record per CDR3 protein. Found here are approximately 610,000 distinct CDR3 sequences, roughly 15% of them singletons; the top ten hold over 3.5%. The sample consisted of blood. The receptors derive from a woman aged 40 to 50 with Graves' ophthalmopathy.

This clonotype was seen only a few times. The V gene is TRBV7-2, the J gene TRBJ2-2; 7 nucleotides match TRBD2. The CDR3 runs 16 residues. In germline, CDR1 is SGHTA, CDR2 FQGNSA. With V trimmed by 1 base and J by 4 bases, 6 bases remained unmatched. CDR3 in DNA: TGTGCCAGCAGCTTAGACGGACTAGTCGGCACCGGGGAGCTGTTTTTT. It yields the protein CASSLDGLVGTGELFF. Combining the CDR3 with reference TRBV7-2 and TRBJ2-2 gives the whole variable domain GAGVSQSPSNKVTEKGKDVELRCDPISGHTALYWYRQSLGQGLEFLIYFQGNSAPDKSGLPSDRFSAERTGGSVSTLTIQRTQQEDSAVYLCASSLDGLVGTGELFFGEGSRLTVL.

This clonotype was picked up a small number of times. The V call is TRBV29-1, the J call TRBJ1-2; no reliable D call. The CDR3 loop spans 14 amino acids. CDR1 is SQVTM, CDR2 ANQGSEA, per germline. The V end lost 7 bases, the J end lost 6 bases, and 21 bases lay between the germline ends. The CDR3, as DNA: TGCAGCGCCTCTGTCAGACTATTAACGGATGGCTACACCTTC. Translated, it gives CSASVRLLTDGYTF.

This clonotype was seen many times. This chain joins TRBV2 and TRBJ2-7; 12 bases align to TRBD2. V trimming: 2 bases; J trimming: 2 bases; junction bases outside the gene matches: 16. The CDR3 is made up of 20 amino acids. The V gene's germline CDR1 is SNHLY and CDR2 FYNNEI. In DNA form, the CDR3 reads TGTGCCAGCAGTGAATGGATCGAGGGGTACTGGACTAGCGGGACCTACGAGCAGTACTTC. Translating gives CASSEWIEGYWTSGTYEQYF.

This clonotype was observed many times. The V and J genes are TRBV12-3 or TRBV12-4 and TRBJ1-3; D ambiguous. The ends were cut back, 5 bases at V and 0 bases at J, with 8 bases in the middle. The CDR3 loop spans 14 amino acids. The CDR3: CASSHYSSGNTIYF. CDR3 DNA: TGTGCCAGCAGTCACTACTCCTCTGGAAACACCATATATTTT.

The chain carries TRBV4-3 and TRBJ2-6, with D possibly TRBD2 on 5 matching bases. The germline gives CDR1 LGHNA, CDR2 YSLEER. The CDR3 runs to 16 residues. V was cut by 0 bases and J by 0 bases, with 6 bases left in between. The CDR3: CASSQDGSSGANVLTF. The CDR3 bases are TGCGCCAGCAGCCAAGATGGGAGCTCTGGGGCCAACGTCCTGACTTTC.

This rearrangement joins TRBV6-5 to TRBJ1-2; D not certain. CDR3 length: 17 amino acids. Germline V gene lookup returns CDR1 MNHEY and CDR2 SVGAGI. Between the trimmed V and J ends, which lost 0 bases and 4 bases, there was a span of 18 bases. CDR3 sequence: CASSYSRHTQRGYGYTF. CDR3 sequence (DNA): TGTGCCAGCAGTTACTCTCGACATACTCAACGGGGCTATGGCTACACCTTC.

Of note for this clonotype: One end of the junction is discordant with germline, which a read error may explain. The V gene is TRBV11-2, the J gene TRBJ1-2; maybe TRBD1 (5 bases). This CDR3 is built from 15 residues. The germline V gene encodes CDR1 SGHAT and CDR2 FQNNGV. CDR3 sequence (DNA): TGTGCCAGCAGCTTCAGGCGGGGACTTAGCTATAGCTACACCTTC. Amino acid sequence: CASSFRRGLSYSYTF. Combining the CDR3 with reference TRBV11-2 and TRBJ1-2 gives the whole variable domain EAGVAQSPRYKIIEKRQSVAFWCNPISGHATLYWYQQILGQGPKLLIQFQNNGVVDDSQLPKDRFSAERLKGVDSTLKIQPAKLEDSAVYLCASSFRRGLSYSYTFGSGTRLTVV.

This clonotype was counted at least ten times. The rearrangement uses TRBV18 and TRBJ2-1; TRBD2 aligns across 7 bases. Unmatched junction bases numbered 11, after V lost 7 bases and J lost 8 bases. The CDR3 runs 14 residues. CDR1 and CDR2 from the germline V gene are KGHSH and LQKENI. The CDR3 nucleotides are TGTGCCAGCTTATTGAGGGCGGGAGTTGATGAGCAGTTCTTC. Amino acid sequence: CASLLRAGVDEQFF.

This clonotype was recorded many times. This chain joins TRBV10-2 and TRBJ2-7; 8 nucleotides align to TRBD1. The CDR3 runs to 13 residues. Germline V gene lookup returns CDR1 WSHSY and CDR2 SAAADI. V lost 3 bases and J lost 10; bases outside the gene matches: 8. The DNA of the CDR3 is TGCGCCAGCAGTGATTGGACAGGGCAGGAACAGTACTTC. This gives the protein CASSDWTGQEQYF.

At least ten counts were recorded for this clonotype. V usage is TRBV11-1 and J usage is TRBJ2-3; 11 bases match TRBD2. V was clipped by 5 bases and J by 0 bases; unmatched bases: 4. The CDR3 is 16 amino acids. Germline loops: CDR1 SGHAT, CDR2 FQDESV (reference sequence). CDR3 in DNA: TGTGCCAGCAGCCTCTGGACTAGCGGGAGCACAGATACGCAGTATTTT. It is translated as CASSLWTSGSTDTQYF.

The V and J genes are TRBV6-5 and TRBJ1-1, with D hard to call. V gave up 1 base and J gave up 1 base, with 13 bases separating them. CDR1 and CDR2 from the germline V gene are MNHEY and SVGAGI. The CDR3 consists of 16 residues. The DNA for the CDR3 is TGTGCCAGCAGTTACTTCCCACAGTGGAGGAACACTGAAGCTTTCTTT. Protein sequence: CASSYFPQWRNTEAFF.

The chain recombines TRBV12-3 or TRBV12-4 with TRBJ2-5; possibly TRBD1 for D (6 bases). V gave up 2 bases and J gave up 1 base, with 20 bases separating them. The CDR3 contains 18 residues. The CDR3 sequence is CASSLWYGGSLSQETQYF. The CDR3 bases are TGTGCCAGCAGTTTATGGTATGGGGGCAGTCTATCCCAAGAGACCCAGTACTTC.

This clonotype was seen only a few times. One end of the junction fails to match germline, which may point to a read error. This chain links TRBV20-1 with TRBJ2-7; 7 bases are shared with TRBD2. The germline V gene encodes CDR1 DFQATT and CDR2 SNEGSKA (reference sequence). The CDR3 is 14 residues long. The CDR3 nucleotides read TGCAGTGCTGCTTCTAGCGGAGGCTCCTACGGGCAGTACTTC. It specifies CSAASSGGSYGQYF.

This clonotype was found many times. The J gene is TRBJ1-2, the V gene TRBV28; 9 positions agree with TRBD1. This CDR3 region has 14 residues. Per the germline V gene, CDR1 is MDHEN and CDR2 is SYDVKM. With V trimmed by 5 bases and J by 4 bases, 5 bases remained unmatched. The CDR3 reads CASSPPDRGYGYTF. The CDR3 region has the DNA TGTGCCAGCAGTCCTCCGGACAGGGGCTATGGCTACACCTTC.

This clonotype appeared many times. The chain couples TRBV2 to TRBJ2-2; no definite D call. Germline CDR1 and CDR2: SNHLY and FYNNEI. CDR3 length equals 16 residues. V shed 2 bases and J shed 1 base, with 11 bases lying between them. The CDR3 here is CASSEQASKNTGELFF. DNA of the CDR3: TGTGCCAGCAGTGAACAAGCGTCTAAGAACACCGGGGAGCTGTTTTTT.

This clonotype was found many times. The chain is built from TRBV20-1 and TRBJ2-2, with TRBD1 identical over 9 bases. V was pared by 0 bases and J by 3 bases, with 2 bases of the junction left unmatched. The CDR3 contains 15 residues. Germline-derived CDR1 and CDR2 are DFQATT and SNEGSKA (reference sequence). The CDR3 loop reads CSAREWDRDTGELFF. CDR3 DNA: TGCAGTGCTAGAGAGTGGGACAGGGACACCGGGGAGCTGTTTTTT.

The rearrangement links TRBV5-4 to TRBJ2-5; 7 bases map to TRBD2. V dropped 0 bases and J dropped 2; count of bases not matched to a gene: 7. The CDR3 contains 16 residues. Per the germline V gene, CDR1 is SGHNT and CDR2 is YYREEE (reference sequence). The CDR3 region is CASSLALVGLQETQYF. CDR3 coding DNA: TGTGCCAGCAGCTTGGCCTTAGTGGGACTACAAGAGACCCAGTACTTC.

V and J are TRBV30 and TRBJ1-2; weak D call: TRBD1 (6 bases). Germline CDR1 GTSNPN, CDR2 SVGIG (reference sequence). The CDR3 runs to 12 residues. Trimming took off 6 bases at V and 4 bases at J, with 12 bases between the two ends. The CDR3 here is CACTGLGYGYTF. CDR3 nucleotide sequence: TGTGCCTGCACAGGGCTCGGCTATGGCTACACCTTC.

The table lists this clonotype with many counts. The chain's CDR3 is CASSSPSDSAYEQYF. The CDR3 nucleotides are TGTGCCAGCAGTTCCCCCTCGGACAGTGCCTACGAGCAGTACTTC. The V and J genes are TRBV28 and TRBJ2-7, with D perhaps TRBD1 (6 bases). There are 15 residues in the CDR3. V was shortened by 4 bases and J by 2 bases, with 15 bases between the two germline ends. From germline, CDR1 is MDHEN and CDR2 SYDVKM.

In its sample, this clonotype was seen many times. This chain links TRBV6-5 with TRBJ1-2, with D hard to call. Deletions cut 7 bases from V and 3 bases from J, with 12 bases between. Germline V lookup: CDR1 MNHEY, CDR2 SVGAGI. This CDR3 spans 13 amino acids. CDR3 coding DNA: TGTGCCAGCAAGAGACCCAGCCACTATGGCTACACCTTC. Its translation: CASKRPSHYGYTF.